One and the same sample provided the 6 T cell receptor beta chains below, sequenced in a study of T cells after yellow fever vaccination (dated by TCRdb to the late 2010s). Libraries came from 5' RACE. Sequencing instrument: Illumina HiSeq 2500. Clones were called with MiXCR by TCRdb after fastp trimmed the public reads at Q25, and only in-frame beta chains were retained. Rows with a matching CDR3 protein are joined into one entry that keeps the most common DNA and genes. The sample table lists 300,000 to 400,000 distinct CDR3 sequences, roughly 8.7% of them with a count of one. The ten largest account for about 20% of the sample. The treatment or condition label, read with the paper, signifies: live attenuated yellow fever vaccine strain. The sample was PBMCs, taken on the day of the first yellow fever vaccination. The receptors derive from a man aged 18 to 30 who received the YFV17D yellow fever vaccine.

This clonotype came up many times. The chain recombines TRBV9 with TRBJ2-7, with no clear D. Germline V gene lookup returns CDR1 SGDLS and CDR2 YYNGEE. The CDR3 extends over 13 amino acids. The V end was cut by 5 bases, the J end by 0 bases, with 9 bases between. CDR3 sequence reads: CASSPGVSYEQYF. In DNA, the CDR3 is TGTGCCAGCAGTCCCGGTGTCTCCTACGAGCAGTACTTC. The variable domain in full, completed from reference TRBV9 and TRBJ2-7, reads DSGVTQTPKHLITATGQRVTLRCSPRSGDLSVYWYQQSLDQGLQFLIQYYNGEERAKGNILERFSAQQFPDLHSELNLSSLELGDSALYFCASSPGVSYEQYFGPGTRLTVT.

The V gene is TRBV7-2, the J gene TRBJ2-7; TRBD1 aligns across 7 bases. Germline values: CDR1 SGHTA, CDR2 FQGNSA. V shed 5 bases, J shed 3 bases, and the junction held 7 bases outside the gene matches. This CDR3 has 14 residues. The CDR3 is CASSPRQGIYEQYF. CDR3 in DNA: TGTGCCAGCAGCCCTCGACAGGGAATCTACGAGCAGTACTTC.

This clonotype came up many times. The V and J genes are TRBV5-6 and TRBJ2-3; D possibly corresponds to TRBD2 (5 bases). Per the germline V gene, CDR1 is SGHDT and CDR2 is YYEEEE. The CDR3 spans 15 residues. Trimming removed 2 bases at V and 0 bases at J, with 10 bases between. In DNA form, the CDR3 reads TGTGCCAGCAGCTTAAGTCTAGCTAGCACAGATACGCAGTATTTT. Translation: CASSLSLASTDTQYF. The full variable domain, its missing parts supplied by reference TRBV5-6 and TRBJ2-3, is DAGVTQSPTHLIKTRGQQVTLRCSPKSGHDTVSWYQQALGQGPQFIFQYYEEEERQRGNFPDRFSGHQFPNYSSELNVNALLLGDSALYLCASSLSLASTDTQYFGPGTRLTVL.

The chain employs TRBV12-3 or TRBV12-4 and TRBJ2-2; TRBD2 matches 12 bases. The V segment lost 3 bases and the J segment 2 bases; nucleotides outside the gene matches: 1. This CDR3 region has 16 residues. The CDR3 region is CASSLTSGGNTGELFF. The CDR3, as DNA: TGTGCCAGCAGTTTGACTAGCGGGGGCAACACCGGGGAGCTGTTTTTT.

This chain links TRBV4-3 with TRBJ2-6; D is unclear. Looked up from germline, CDR1 is LGHNA and CDR2 is YSLEER. V dropped 0 bases and J dropped 2 bases, with 11 bases sitting between them. The length of the CDR3 is 17 residues. This CDR3 is CASSQDLGSPGANVLTF. The CDR3, as DNA: TGCGCCAGCAGCCAAGATTTGGGGTCCCCTGGGGCCAACGTCCTGACTTTC.

This chain links TRBV9 with TRBJ2-1; D is uncertain. The CDR3 spans 13 residues. Trimming left V 3 bases short and J 10 bases short, with 14 bases between. Germline V lookup: CDR1 SGDLS, CDR2 YYNGEE. The CDR3 DNA sequence: TGTGCCAGCAGCGCCACCTCCAGAGACGAGCAGTTCTTC. Translated, it gives CASSATSRDEQFF.